The clone carrying this T cell receptor (beta chain) was detected ten times or more. The antigen is not known. Through a sample-barcoded 5' primer and a J-beta primer mix, a second PCR was run for roughly 6 to 11 cycles. TCRdb re-called the 5' RACE reads through MiXCR, storing one row per CDR3 protein. The sample carries more than 900,000 distinct CDR3 sequences, 20% to 25% recorded once. This sample was taken from a study of blood T cells in healthy people across ages. The study, taken as a whole, reports: Older individuals had lower TCR beta diversity per million T cells (the decline was roughly linear).

The data also belong to a second study, concerning T cells of mothers and their children. That study adds: In each mother, TCR beta CDR3 reads exceeded 8.5 million; in each child, they numbered approximately 3.3 million.

The material sequenced was blood. The sequence was collected from a girl aged 2 to 9 in good health.

The CDR3 sequence: CASSSIQETQYF. CDR3 coding DNA: TGTGCCAGCAGCTCAATCCAAGAGACCCAGTACTTC. The V and J genes are TRBV9 and TRBJ2-5; D unresolved. V was cut by 4 bases and J by 1 base, with 5 bases left in between. The germline gives CDR1 SGDLS, CDR2 YYNGEE. CDR3 length: 12 amino acids.